The entry that follows covers one T cell receptor beta chain sequence. Per the study methods: Estimation of nucleated cell counts was performed using reference gene primer amplification. The protocol was immunoSEQ multiplex PCR, while the TCRdb copy is restricted to in-frame clones and leaves out a portion. V and J calls plus clone size are reproduced from that table; the DNA served to infer D and trimming. The table lists roughly 110,000 clones, approximately 84% of them singletons. The data are from a study of blood T cell repertoires in COVID-19. About the research overall: The study drew acute and convalescent COVID-19 samples from the United States, Italy and Spain. Sources were T cells, B-cell-depleted T cells, or PBMCs; the material itself was cDNA or gDNA.

CDR1 KGHSH and CDR2 LQKENI come from the germline V gene. With 5 bases removed from V and 5 bases from J, the gap between germline ends came to 7 bases. CDR3 length equals 12 residues. The origin of this receptor is a human donor in a cohort sampled during active COVID-19. The rearrangement links TRBV18 to TRBJ2-1; D gene ambiguous. Material for sequencing was peripheral blood. The CDR3 DNA reads as TGTGCCAGCTCAAAATTCAACAATGAGCAGTTCTTC. Protein: CASSKFNNEQFF.